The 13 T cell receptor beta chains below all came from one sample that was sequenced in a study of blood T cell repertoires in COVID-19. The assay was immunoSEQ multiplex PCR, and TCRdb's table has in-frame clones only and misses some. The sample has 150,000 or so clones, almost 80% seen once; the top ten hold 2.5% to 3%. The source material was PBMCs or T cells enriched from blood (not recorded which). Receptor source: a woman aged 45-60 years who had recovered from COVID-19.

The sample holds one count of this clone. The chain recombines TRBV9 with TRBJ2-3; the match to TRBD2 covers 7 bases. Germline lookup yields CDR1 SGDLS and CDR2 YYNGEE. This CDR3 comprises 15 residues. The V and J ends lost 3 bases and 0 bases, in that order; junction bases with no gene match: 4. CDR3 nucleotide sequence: TGTGCCAGCAGCGGGCTAGCGGCCAGCACAGATACGCAGTATTTT. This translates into CASSGLAASTDTQYF.

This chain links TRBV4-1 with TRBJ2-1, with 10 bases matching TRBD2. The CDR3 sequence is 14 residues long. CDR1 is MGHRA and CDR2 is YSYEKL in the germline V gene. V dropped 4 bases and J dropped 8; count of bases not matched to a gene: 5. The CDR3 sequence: CASSRTLAGDEQFF. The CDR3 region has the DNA TGCGCCAGCAGCCGGACCCTAGCGGGAGATGAGCAGTTCTTC.

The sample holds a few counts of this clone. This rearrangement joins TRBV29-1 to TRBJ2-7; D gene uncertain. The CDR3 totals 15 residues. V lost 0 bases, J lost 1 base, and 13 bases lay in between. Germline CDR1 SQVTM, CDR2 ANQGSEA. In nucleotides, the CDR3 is TGCAGCGTTGAAGATCCGTCAGGTTTTTCCTACGAGCAGTACTTC. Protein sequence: CSVEDPSGFSYEQYF.

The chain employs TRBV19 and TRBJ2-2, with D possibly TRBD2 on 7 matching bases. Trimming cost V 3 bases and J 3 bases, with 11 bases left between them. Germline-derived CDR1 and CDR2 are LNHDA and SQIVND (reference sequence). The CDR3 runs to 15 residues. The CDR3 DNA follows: TGTGCCAGTAGTATTGCGGGGGCGGACACCGGGGAGCTGTTTTTT. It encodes CASSIAGADTGELFF.

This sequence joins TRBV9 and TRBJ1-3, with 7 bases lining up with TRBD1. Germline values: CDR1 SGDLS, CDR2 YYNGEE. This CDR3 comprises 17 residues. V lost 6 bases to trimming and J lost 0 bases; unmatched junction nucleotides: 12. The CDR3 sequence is CASTPGAGQSSGNTIYF. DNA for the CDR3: TGTGCCAGCACCCCTGGGGCGGGACAGAGCTCTGGAAACACCATATATTTT.

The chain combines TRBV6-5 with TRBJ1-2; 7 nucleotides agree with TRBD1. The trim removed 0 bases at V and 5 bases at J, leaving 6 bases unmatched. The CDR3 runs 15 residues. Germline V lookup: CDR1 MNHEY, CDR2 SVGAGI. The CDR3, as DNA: TGTGCCAGCAGTTACTCGACAGGGACGGGGTATGGCTACACCTTC. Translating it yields CASSYSTGTGYGYTF.

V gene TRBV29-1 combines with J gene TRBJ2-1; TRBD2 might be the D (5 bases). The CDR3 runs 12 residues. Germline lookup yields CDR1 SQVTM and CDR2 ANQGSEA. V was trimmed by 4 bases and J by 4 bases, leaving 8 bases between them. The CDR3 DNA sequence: TGCAGCGTTGGGGGAGTGTACAATGAGCAGTTCTTC. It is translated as CSVGGVYNEQFF.

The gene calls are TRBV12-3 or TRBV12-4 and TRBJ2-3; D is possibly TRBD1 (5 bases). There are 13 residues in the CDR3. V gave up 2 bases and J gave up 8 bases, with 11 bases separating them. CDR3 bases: TGTGCCAGCAGTTTAAGGTTGCAGGGTACGCAGTATTTT. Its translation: CASSLRLQGTQYF.

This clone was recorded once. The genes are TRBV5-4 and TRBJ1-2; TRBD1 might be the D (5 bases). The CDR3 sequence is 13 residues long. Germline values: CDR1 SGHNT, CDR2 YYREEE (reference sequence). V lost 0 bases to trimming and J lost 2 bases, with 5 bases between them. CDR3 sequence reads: CASSLEGNYGYTF. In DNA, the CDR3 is TGTGCCAGCAGCTTGGAGGGGAACTATGGCTACACCTTC.

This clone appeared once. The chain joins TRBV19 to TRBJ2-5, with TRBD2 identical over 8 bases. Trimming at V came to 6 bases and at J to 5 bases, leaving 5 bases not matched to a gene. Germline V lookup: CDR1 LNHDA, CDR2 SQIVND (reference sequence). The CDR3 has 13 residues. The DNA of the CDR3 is TGTGCCAGTAGAGCGGGGGTGCATGAGACCCAGTACTTC. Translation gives CASRAGVHETQYF.

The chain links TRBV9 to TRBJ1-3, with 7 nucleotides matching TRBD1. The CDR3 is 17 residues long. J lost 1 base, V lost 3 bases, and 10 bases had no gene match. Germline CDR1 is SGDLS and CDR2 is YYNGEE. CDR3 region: CASSAPGTVQSGNTIYF. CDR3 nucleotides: TGTGCCAGCAGCGCTCCCGGGACAGTTCAGTCTGGAAACACCATATATTTT.

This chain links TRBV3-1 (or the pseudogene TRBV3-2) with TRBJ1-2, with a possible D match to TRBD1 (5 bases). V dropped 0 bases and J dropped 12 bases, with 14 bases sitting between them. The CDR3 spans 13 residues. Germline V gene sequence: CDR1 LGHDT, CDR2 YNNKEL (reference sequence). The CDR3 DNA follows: TGTGCCAGCAGCCAAGATAGTTCGGGGGGGAACACCTTC. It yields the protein CASSQDSSGGNTF.

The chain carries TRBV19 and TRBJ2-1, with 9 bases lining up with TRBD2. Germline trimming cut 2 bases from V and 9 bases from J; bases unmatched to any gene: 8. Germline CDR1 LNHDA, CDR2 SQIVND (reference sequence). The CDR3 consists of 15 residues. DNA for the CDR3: TGTGCCAGTAGTATACGTAGCGGGAGACCGGGTGAGCAGTTCTTC. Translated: CASSIRSGRPGEQFF. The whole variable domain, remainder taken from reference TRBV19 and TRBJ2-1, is DGGITQSPKYLFRKEGQNVTLSCEQNLNHDAMYWYRQDPGQGLRLIYYSQIVNDFQKGDIAEGYSVSREKKESFPLTVTSAQKNPTAFYLCASSIRSGRPGEQFFGPGTRLTVL.